A selection of T cell receptor beta chains follows, all from one sample in a study of T-cell memory formation after mild COVID-19. From the 5' RACE reads, TCRdb called clonotypes with MiXCR, one entry per CDR3 protein. The data contain some 310,000 distinct CDR3 sequences, 20% to 25% of them singletons. The sample was PBMCs or a T cell subset sorted from them (not recorded which). The receptors originated from a man aged 18 to 30 who had mild COVID-19 (a few samples of this study predate the infection). Cell type and time point are not known. Both conserved end residues are part of each CDR3. The order of the fields is D gene, V gene, clone size, J gene, CDR3 protein, CDR3 DNA. A D gene is named only where the DNA matches it firmly. Some rows have no size entry. The others give once, few or many, or a class for an expanded clone.

>TRBD2|TRBV28|.|TRBJ2-3
CASSAVAGGSDTQYF
TGTGCCAGCAGTGCCGTCGCGGGGGGCTCAGATACGCAGTATTTT
>.|TRBV7-2|few|TRBJ2-4
CASSLREGAKDIQYF
TGTGCCAGCAGCTTAAGGGAGGGGGCAAAGGACATTCAGTACTTC
>TRBD2|TRBV10-3|.|TRBJ2-5
CAISEGTSGGWYQETQYF
TGTGCCATCAGTGAGGGGACTAGCGGGGGTTGGTACCAAGAGACCCAGTACTTC
>TRBD1|TRBV18|many|TRBJ2-1
CASSRGQGGYNEQFF
TGTGCCAGCTCCCGTGGACAGGGGGGATACAATGAGCAGTTCTTC
>.|TRBV3-1|few|TRBJ2-4
CASSQDSGSKNIQYF
TGTGCCAGCAGCCAAGATTCAGGGAGCAAAAACATTCAGTACTTC
>.|TRBV2|many|TRBJ1-6
CASSPLAGNSPLHF
TGTGCCAGCAGCCCCCTGGCCGGGAATTCACCCCTCCACTTT
>.|TRBV11-2|.|TRBJ1-4
CASSLEEKLFF
TGTGCCAGCAGCTTAGAGGAAAAACTGTTTTTT
>.|TRBV6-4|many|TRBJ2-3
CASSDQPQEGFSQYF
TGTGCCAGCAGTGACCAACCCCAGGAGGGGTTCTCGCAGTATTTT
>TRBD2|TRBV27|.|TRBJ2-4
CASSFRAGGSGIQYF
TGTGCCAGCAGTTTTAGAGCGGGGGGATCAGGCATTCAGTACTTC
>.|TRBV7-6|few|TRBJ1-5
CASSHDGNSNQPQHF
TGTGCCAGCAGTCATGACGGGAATAGCAATCAGCCCCAGCATTTT
>.|TRBV9|.|TRBJ1-2
CASTPYGDVANYGYTF
TGTGCCAGCACTCCTTACGGGGACGTAGCTAACTATGGCTACACCTTC
>TRBD2|TRBV6-5|.|TRBJ2-3
CASSANGGGYTDTQYF
TGTGCCAGCAGTGCAAACGGGGGGGGGTACACAGATACGCAGTATTTT
>TRBD2|TRBV11-2|.|TRBJ2-5
CASSFLAGDQETQYF
TGTGCCAGCAGCTTCCTAGCGGGGGACCAAGAGACCCAGTACTTC
>.|TRBV7-8|.|TRBJ2-4
CASSLMGENIQYF
TGTGCCAGCAGCTTAATGGGGGAAAACATTCAGTACTTC
>TRBD2|TRBV7-3|.|TRBJ2-3
CASSQRGGFSTDTQYF
TGTGCCAGCAGCCAGCGGGGGGGCTTTAGCACAGATACGCAGTATTTT
>.|TRBV7-9|few|TRBJ2-7
CASSSVRTVSLAEQYF
TGTGCCAGCAGCTCGGTAAGGACAGTCTCTCTCGCGGAGCAGTACTTC
>.|TRBV3-1|few|TRBJ1-1
CASSQGGFQNTEAFF
TGTGCCAGCAGCCAAGGGGGGTTTCAGAACACTGAAGCTTTCTTT
>TRBD1|TRBV7-9|.|TRBJ1-4
CASSMTGPGEKLFF
TGTGCCAGCAGCATGACAGGGCCAGGGGAAAAACTGTTTTTT
>.|TRBV9|many|TRBJ2-3
CASSIRWGLTDTQYF
TGTGCCAGCAGCATACGGTGGGGACTCACAGATACGCAGTATTTT
>TRBD2|TRBV7-9|.|TRBJ2-5
CASSLREGYQETQYF
TGTGCCAGCAGCTTACGGGAGGGGTACCAAGAGACCCAGTACTTC
>TRBD1|TRBV5-1|medium-sized|TRBJ2-3
CASSLMDRGTDTQYF
TGCGCCAGCAGCTTGATGGACAGGGGAACAGATACGCAGTATTTT
>.|TRBV7-2|many|TRBJ2-1
CASRPALSGINEQFF
TGTGCCAGCAGACCGGCCCTAAGTGGAATCAATGAGCAGTTCTTC
>TRBD2|TRBV7-2|few|TRBJ2-5
CASSSGAGGPRETQYF
TGTGCCAGCAGCTCCGGGGCGGGGGGCCCTCGAGAGACCCAGTACTTC
>TRBD1|TRBV11-2|.|TRBJ2-1
CASSSGQGVEQFF
TGTGCCAGCAGCTCGGGACAGGGGGTTGAGCAGTTCTTC
>.|TRBV5-4|.|TRBJ2-3
CASSLGTVDYMRYF
TGTGCCAGCAGCCTGGGGACAGTGGACTACATGCGGTATTTT
>TRBD1|TRBV2|.|TRBJ2-7
CASKPRPGQGLYEQYF
TGTGCCAGCAAACCTAGGCCGGGACAGGGGTTGTACGAGCAGTACTTC
>TRBD1|TRBV6-6|few|TRBJ2-3
CASSRADRGADTQYF
TGTGCCAGCAGCCGAGCAGACAGGGGTGCAGATACGCAGTATTTT
>.|TRBV2|.|TRBJ2-5
CASSVDNQETQYF
TGTGCCAGCAGTGTAGACAACCAAGAGACCCAGTACTTC
>.|TRBV5-1|.|TRBJ1-2
CASSFNRMNYGYTF
TGCGCCAGCAGCTTCAACAGGATGAACTATGGCTACACCTTC
>.|TRBV15|many|TRBJ1-5
CATSRGGGYNQPQHF
TGTGCCACCAGCAGAGGGGGGGGATACAATCAGCCCCAGCATTTT
>.|TRBV6-2/TRBV6-3|.|TRBJ2-5
CASSTSRETQYF
TGTGCCAGCAGTACGAGCCGGGAGACCCAGTACTTC
>.|TRBV20-1|few|TRBJ1-1
CSAIRGENTEAFF
TGCAGTGCCATTCGAGGAGAAAACACTGAAGCTTTCTTT
>TRBD1|TRBV2|.|TRBJ2-5
CASSRGQETQYF
TGTGCCAGCAGCAGGGGGCAAGAGACCCAGTACTTC
>.|TRBV7-9|few|TRBJ1-1
CASSPKGNTEAFF
TGTGCCAGCAGCCCGAAGGGGAACACTGAAGCTTTCTTT
>.|TRBV27|few|TRBJ1-1
CASSPRAGSTEAFF
TGTGCCAGCAGTCCCAGGGCAGGGAGCACTGAAGCTTTCTTT
>TRBD1|TRBV7-2|once|TRBJ2-1
CASSPGTGEWGQFF
TGTGCCAGCAGCCCCGGGACAGGGGAGTGGGGGCAGTTCTTC